This TCR beta chain was identified during a study of OX40 agonist ivuxolimab in advanced cancers. Study-wide context: The drug used for patients, ivuxolimab, was an agonistic anti-OX40 (CD134) antibody. Study-wide points: CD4+ and CD8+ T cells in blood underwent clonal expansion by week 6 at 0.1 to 3.0 mg/kg.

On this clone: Its specificity is not known.

The CDR3 totals 16 residues. Trimming at V came to 0 bases and at J to 7 bases, leaving 9 bases not matched to a gene. Germline lookup yields CDR1 MGHRA and CDR2 YSYEKL. Generated by immunoSEQ multiplex PCR, the TCRdb table keeps only in-frame clones and is missing some. The data show about 94,000 clones, with around 91% seen just once and approximately 0.78% held by the top ten. This sequence was found in an adult with an advanced solid tumor such as melanoma, head and neck, liver or kidney cancer. This sample comprised CD4+ or CD8+ T cells sorted from blood, obtained in a trial of the OX40 agonist ivuxolimab. V usage is TRBV4-1 and J usage is TRBJ1-5; 7 bases line up with TRBD1. The DNA for the CDR3 is TGCGCCAGCAGCCAAGATACAGGGGTTATAAGCCAGCCCCAGCATTTT. Residues: CASSQDTGVISQPQHF.